These 20 T cell receptor beta chains were sequenced from one sample in a study of read filtering for tumor transcriptome and immune sequencing. This library used roughly 430 ng RNA and molecular barcoded adaptors spanning alpha/delta and beta/gamma chains. TCRdb reprocessed the reads with MiXCR, giving one entry per CDR3 protein. The sample lists approximately 65,000 distinct CDR3 sequences; approximately 15% were seen once. The sequenced material came from a population of CD138-negative cells sorted from bone marrow. Receptors were obtained from a donor at least 40 years old with multiple myeloma.

This clonotype was counted ten times or more. This chain joins TRBV12-3 or TRBV12-4 and TRBJ1-2; 7 nucleotides line up with TRBD1. This CDR3 is 14 amino acids long. With 3 bases clipped from V and 2 bases from J, the junction kept 3 bases outside the gene matches. CDR3 DNA sequence: TGTGCCAGCAGTTTGCAGGGGGGAAACTATGGCTACACCTTC. Translating it yields CASSLQGGNYGYTF.

Comment on this clonotype: A read error may be the cause here, since a much bigger clone is one base away. The chain has TRBV11-2 and TRBJ2-2; 9 nucleotides match TRBD1. This CDR3 has 18 residues. The ends lost 0 bases at V and 4 bases at J; junction bases unmatched: 9. CDR1 is SGHAT and CDR2 is FQNNGV in the germline V gene. CDR3 nucleotide sequence: TGTGCCAGCAGCTTAGATCCCGGGACAGGGTGGAGCACCGGGGAGCTGTTTTTT. Translated, it gives CASSLDPGTGWSTGELFF.

This chain uses TRBV30 with TRBJ1-2; D is unresolved. Germline CDR1 and CDR2: GTSNPN and SVGIG (reference sequence). V was trimmed by 7 bases and J by 4 bases, leaving 13 bases between them. The CDR3 length is 12 residues. The CDR3 loop reads CASPEGGYGYTF. CDR3 in DNA: TGTGCCTCTCCGGAGGGTGGCTATGGCTACACCTTC.

This chain links TRBV24-1 with TRBJ2-1, with 12 bases aligning to TRBD2. This CDR3 spans 16 amino acids. CDR1 is KGHDR and CDR2 is SFDVKD in the germline V gene. The ends lost 2 bases at V and 8 bases at J; junction bases unmatched: 6. The CDR3 sequence: CATSDSSGRALDEQFF. CDR3 DNA: TGTGCCACCAGTGATTCTAGCGGGAGGGCCTTGGATGAGCAGTTCTTC.

This clonotype was detected many times. The V and J genes are TRBV7-2 and TRBJ1-5; D call uncertain. CDR1 and CDR2 (germline): SGHTA, FQGNSA. CDR3 length: 14 amino acids. Trimming left V 3 bases short and J 7 bases short, with 13 bases between. CDR3 nucleotides: TGTGCCAGCAGCTTGAGGACTGAGGTCCAGCCCCAGCATTTT. Residues: CASSLRTEVQPQHF.

This clonotype has just a few counts. The gene calls are TRBV10-3 and TRBJ2-1; D may be TRBD2 (6 bases). Germline V lookup: CDR1 ENHRY, CDR2 SYGVKD. Deletions cut 0 bases from V and 4 bases from J, with 10 bases between. The CDR3 is made up of 15 amino acids. The CDR3 bases are TGTGCCATCAGTGAGTCGGCGGGAAAGTACAATGAGCAGTTCTTC. It yields the protein CAISESAGKYNEQFF.

This clonotype was detected many times. The chain uses TRBV7-3 and TRBJ2-3; D is uncertain. Germline assignment: CDR1 SGHTA and CDR2 FQGTGA. This CDR3 has 15 residues. The V and J ends lost 2 bases and 4 bases respectively, with 13 bases between them. CDR3 sequence (DNA): TGTGCCAGCAGCTTAGGCGGAGCAATCGCAGATACGCAGTATTTT. Its protein product is CASSLGGAIADTQYF.

This clonotype was recorded at least ten times. The chain links TRBV5-1 to TRBJ1-1; 7 bases are shared with TRBD1. This CDR3 has 20 residues. Germline trimming cut 1 base from V and 0 bases from J; bases unmatched to any gene: 18. Germline CDR1 SGHRS, CDR2 YFSETQ. The CDR3 coding sequence is TGCGCCAGCAGCTTGACATACGGCGCGACAGGGCTACGATTGAACACTGAAGCTTTCTTT. It yields the protein CASSLTYGATGLRLNTEAFF.

This clonotype was found many times. The chain is built from TRBV19 and TRBJ1-5, with D uncertain. The germline CDR1 and CDR2 sequences are LNHDA and SQIVND (reference sequence). Trimming cost V 8 bases and J 2 bases, with 10 bases left between them. The CDR3 is 13 amino acids. Written as DNA, the CDR3 is TGTGCCAGTGGAGGGAGGGGCAATCAGCCCCAGCATTTT. Its translation is CASGGRGNQPQHF.

This clonotype was counted ten times or more. J is TRBJ1-2 and V is TRBV6-4; D unclear. Between the trimmed V and J ends, which lost 6 bases and 6 bases, there was a span of 20 bases. The CDR3 is made up of 15 amino acids. Germline V gives CDR1 MRHNA, CDR2 SNTAGT. The CDR3 region is CASRESPGSPDGYTF. The DNA for the CDR3 is TGTGCCAGCAGGGAGTCCCCTGGCAGTCCGGATGGCTACACCTTC.

The sample holds many counts of this clonotype. The chain combines TRBV12-3 or TRBV12-4 with TRBJ2-2; TRBD1 is a possible D gene (6 bases). The length of the CDR3 is 15 residues. Trimming took 6 bases from V and 0 from J, leaving 11 bases between them. CDR3 protein: CASSLTGTNTGELFF. CDR3 nucleotides: TGTGCCAGCAGCCTAACAGGGACGAACACCGGGGAGCTGTTTTTT.

This clonotype was counted ten times or more. The chain is built from TRBV11-2 and TRBJ2-5, with D possibly matching TRBD2 (8 bases). V lost 5 bases to trimming and J lost 4 bases, with 26 bases between them. Looked up from germline, CDR1 is SGHAT and CDR2 is FQNNGV. CDR3 size: 18 residues. The CDR3 is CASSRRQATGRGRETQYF. The CDR3 DNA sequence: TGTGCCAGCAGCCGCCGTCAGGCTACCGGGAGGGGGCGAGAGACCCAGTACTTC. Complete variable domain (other parts from reference TRBV11-2 and TRBJ2-5): EAGVAQSPRYKIIEKRQSVAFWCNPISGHATLYWYQQILGQGPKLLIQFQNNGVVDDSQLPKDRFSAERLKGVDSTLKIQPAKLEDSAVYLCASSRRQATGRGRETQYFGPGTRLLVL.

In its sample, this clonotype was seen many times. The V and J genes are TRBV7-2 and TRBJ2-6; no firm D call. Between the trimmed V and J ends, which lost 4 bases and 0 bases, there was a span of 7 bases. Germline values: CDR1 SGHTA, CDR2 FQGNSA. The CDR3 contains 15 residues. The DNA for the CDR3 is TGTGCCAGCAGCTCCAGGAGCTCTGGGGCCAACGTCCTGACTTTC. It specifies CASSSRSSGANVLTF.

This clonotype came up a few times. The rearrangement uses TRBV6-2 or TRBV6-3 and TRBJ2-5; D unclear. The CDR3 has 14 amino acids. Germline-derived CDR1 and CDR2 are MNHEY and SVGEGT. Trimming stripped 5 bases from V and 5 bases from J, with 15 bases between. The CDR3 DNA follows: TGTGCCAGCAGTCGTGAAAGGGTTTCTGAGACCCAGTACTTC. It is translated as CASSRERVSETQYF.

This clonotype was counted a few times. The chain couples TRBV7-8 to TRBJ2-1; 8 nucleotides line up with TRBD2. The trim removed 2 bases at V and 6 bases at J, leaving 6 bases unmatched. CDR3 length: 15 amino acids. Germline CDR1 reads SGHVS; CDR2 reads FQNEAQ. This CDR3 is CASSLRGLVFNEQFF. Here the CDR3 DNA reads TGTGCCAGCAGCTTAAGGGGACTAGTATTCAATGAGCAGTTCTTC.

This clonotype has a handful of counts. CDR3 loop: CASSWGREYTQYF. For the CDR3, the DNA is TGTGCCAGCAGCTGGGGGCGGGAGTATACGCAGTATTTT. The rearrangement uses TRBV28 and TRBJ2-3; the D gene is possibly TRBD2 (7 bases). Germline-derived CDR1 and CDR2 are MDHEN and SYDVKM. There are 13 residues in the CDR3. V lost 6 bases and J 7 bases, leaving 14 bases between the germline ends.

A few counts support this clonotype. The rearrangement joins TRBV4-2 to TRBJ2-5; TRBD1 matches 9 bases. Unmatched junction bases numbered 5, after V lost 1 base and J lost 2 bases. Germline CDR1 is LGHNA and CDR2 is YNFKEQ. The CDR3 spans 16 residues. CDR3 nucleotide sequence: TGTGCCAGCAGCCAAGGGGGACAGGGTGGGCAAGAGACCCAGTACTTC. Its translation is CASSQGGQGGQETQYF.

A remark on this clonotype: A much more abundant neighbour one base away suggests this may be a read error. The chain couples TRBV29-1 to TRBJ2-3, with unresolved D. V lost 6 bases, J lost 1 base, and 11 bases lay in between. This CDR3 spans 13 amino acids. Germline lookup yields CDR1 SQVTM and CDR2 ANQGSEA. The CDR3 reads CSVRAGGTDTQYF. CDR3 DNA: TGCAGCGTCCGGGCTGGGGGCACAGATACGCAGTATTTT.

This clonotype was observed a single time. Just one base apart from a much larger clone, this may be a read error. This is likely a read error, given that the CDR3 carries no conserved phenylalanine or tryptophan at its end. The gene calls are TRBV27 and TRBJ2-7; 9 bases fit TRBD1. The junction had 7 bases not matched to a gene; V was cut back by 10 bases and J by 3 bases. This CDR3 region has 13 residues. From germline, CDR1 is MNHEY and CDR2 SMNVEV (reference sequence). CDR3 in amino acids: CATTDRGGYEQYY. The CDR3 DNA is TGTGCCACTACGGACAGGGGAGGCTACGAGCAGTACTAC.

This clonotype came up many times. The CDR3 region has the DNA TGTGCCAGCAAGGGGGTTGAAAAACTGTTTTTT. Its translation: CASKGVEKLFF. The chain combines TRBV6-6 with TRBJ1-4, with D tentatively TRBD1 (6 bases). This CDR3 region has 11 residues. The germline gives CDR1 MNHNY, CDR2 SVGAGI (reference sequence). Trimming stripped 7 bases from V and 7 bases from J, with 7 bases between.